Presented here are 15 T cell receptor beta chains from one specimen sequenced in a study of cytomegalovirus exposure and HLA in healthy donors (TCRdb year 2017). The library was prepared using the immunoSEQ multiplex PCR assay. TCRdb took this table from immuneACCESS and kept in-frame rearrangements with V and J called. Such tables lack part of the clones; where checked against another copy, unresolved V genes explain under half of the gap, and the rest is unexplained. For this sample the table gives roughly 120,000 clones, of which around nine tenths were detected only once. The ten largest clones take up under 2% of the sample. Sample: PBMCs. The receptor source for this set is a woman between 18 and 29 years old in good health and CMV-seronegative.

V and J are TRBV30 and TRBJ1-1; D is undetermined. The V and J ends lost 0 bases and 10 bases respectively, with 12 bases between them. The CDR3 extends over 12 amino acids. The germline V gene has CDR1 GTSNPN and CDR2 SVGIG (reference sequence). For the CDR3, the DNA is TGTGCCTGGAGTGTTGGGTCGGAGGGAGCTTTCTTT. It translates to CAWSVGSEGAFF. Variable domain in full (rest from reference TRBV30 and TRBJ1-1): SQTIHQWPATLVQPVGSPLSLECTVEGTSNPNLYWYRQAAGRGLQLLFYSVGIGQISSEVPQNLSASRPQDRQFILSSKKLLLSDSGFYLCAWSVGSEGAFFGQGTRLTVV.

As for this clone: The junction does not match germline at one end; this may be a read error. The chain couples TRBV7-7 to TRBJ1-4; tentatively, D is TRBD1 (6 bases). The germline gives CDR1 SSHAT, CDR2 FNYEAQ (reference sequence). The CDR3 is 13 residues long. Here the CDR3 reads CASSRDKNEKLFF. DNA for the CDR3: TGTGCTAGCAGCCGGGACAAAAATGAAAAACTGTTTTTT.

The chain combines TRBV27 with TRBJ2-1; D unclear. Per germline, CDR1 MNHEY and CDR2 SMNVEV (reference sequence). Trimming cost V 2 bases and J 2 bases, with 10 bases left between them. The CDR3 runs 15 residues. The CDR3, as DNA: TGTGCCAGCAGTTTAGCGGATACCACCTACAATGAGCAGTTCTTC. Translation gives CASSLADTTYNEQFF.

The V gene is TRBV4-2, the J gene TRBJ2-1; 7 positions agree with TRBD1. The J segment lost 5 bases and the V segment lost 4 bases, leaving 8 bases of the junction unmatched. The CDR3 is 15 amino acids. Per the germline V gene, CDR1 is LGHNA and CDR2 is YNFKEQ. The CDR3 bases are TGTGCCAGCAGCCTATCCGGGACAGAGGACAATGAGCAGTTCTTC. It is translated as CASSLSGTEDNEQFF.

This chain uses TRBV4-2 with TRBJ2-7; 7 positions match TRBD2. CDR1 is LGHNA, CDR2 YNFKEQ, per germline. The CDR3 has 16 residues. The trim removed 4 bases at V and 1 base at J, leaving 10 bases unmatched. Written as DNA, the CDR3 is TGTGCCAGCAGCCGCGCGTTGGGGCGGGGGTCCTACGAGCAGTACTTC. Protein sequence: CASSRALGRGSYEQYF.

The chain joins TRBV9 to TRBJ2-1; D not certain. This CDR3 region has 14 residues. The V end lost 0 bases, the J end lost 7 bases, and 11 bases lay between the germline ends. From germline, CDR1 is SGDLS and CDR2 YYNGEE. The CDR3 sequence: CASSVGTRGNEQFF. CDR3 coding DNA: TGTGCCAGCAGCGTAGGCACTCGCGGAAATGAGCAGTTCTTC.

The rearrangement uses TRBV5-1 and TRBJ2-6; D unresolved. The CDR3 length is 16 residues. The germline V and J ends were trimmed by 0 bases and 0 bases, with 7 bases remaining between them. Germline values: CDR1 SGHRS, CDR2 YFSETQ. CDR3 amino acids: CASSLEQLSGANVLTF. In DNA, the CDR3 is TGCGCCAGCAGCTTGGAACAGCTCTCTGGGGCCAACGTCCTGACTTTC.

This clone has more than one count but fewer than ten. The CDR3 DNA reads as TGTGCCACCCATTCTACCAGGTTCTATGGCTACACCTTC. Amino acids: CATHSTRFYGYTF. The chain joins TRBV28 to TRBJ1-2; D is undetermined. Germline V lookup: CDR1 MDHEN, CDR2 SYDVKM. The CDR3 sequence is 13 residues long. Deletions cut 10 bases from V and 4 bases from J, with 16 bases between.

This clone was observed a handful of times. The chain has TRBV5-1 and TRBJ2-7, with a weak D call TRBD2 (5 bases). CDR1 is SGHRS, CDR2 YFSETQ, per germline. CDR3 length: 13 amino acids. V dropped 4 bases and J dropped 3 bases, with 11 bases sitting between them. DNA for the CDR3: TGCGCCAGCAGCGGTTCAGGAGGCTACGAGCAGTACTTC. The encoded protein is CASSGSGGYEQYF.

This chain links TRBV13 with TRBJ2-2, with D perhaps matching TRBD1 (5 bases). V gave up 5 bases and J gave up 5 bases, with 12 bases separating them. In germline, CDR1 is PRHDT, CDR2 FYEKMQ (reference sequence). This CDR3 is 14 amino acids long. The CDR3 DNA reads TGTGCCAGCAGCGGCGGACATACAACCGGGGAGCTGTTTTTT. It specifies CASSGGHTTGELFF.

The rearrangement uses TRBV14 and TRBJ2-7; 7 positions agree with TRBD1. Germline CDR1 reads SGHDN; CDR2 reads FVKESK. There are 13 residues in the CDR3. V was clipped by 4 bases and J by 10 bases; unmatched bases: 10. CDR3 in amino acids: CASSLAGTVGQYF. DNA of the CDR3: TGTGCCAGCAGCCTCGCTGGGACAGTCGGTCAGTACTTC.

This clone was counted once. The V and J genes are TRBV15 and TRBJ2-1; 8 bases align to TRBD2. The CDR3 totals 14 residues. With 5 bases clipped from V and 6 bases from J, the junction kept 6 bases outside the gene matches. The germline gives CDR1 LNHNV, CDR2 YYDKDF (reference sequence). CDR3 bases: TGTGCCACCAGCTCGGGGGGGTTAGGCAATGAGCAGTTCTTC. Amino acids: CATSSGGLGNEQFF.

This rearrangement joins TRBV28 to TRBJ1-2; a weak D match, TRBD1 (6 bases). V was shortened by 4 bases and J by 2 bases, with 14 bases between the two germline ends. CDR1 is MDHEN, CDR2 SYDVKM, per germline. The CDR3 is 15 amino acids. CDR3 coding DNA: TGTGCCAGCAGTTCCCGGACAGTAGTGAACTATGGCTACACCTTC. Translation gives CASSSRTVVNYGYTF.

J is TRBJ2-1 and V is TRBV10-2; 8 nucleotides agree with TRBD1. J gave up 3 bases and V 5 bases, and 3 bases lay outside the gene matches. The CDR3 is 14 residues long. Germline V gene lookup returns CDR1 WSHSY and CDR2 SAAADI. CDR3 amino acids: CASSSDRVYNEQFF. The CDR3 DNA reads as TGCGCCAGCAGTTCGGACAGGGTCTACAATGAGCAGTTCTTC.

This clone was detected a few times. J is TRBJ2-6 and V is TRBV5-6; D might be TRBD2 (5 bases). V was trimmed by 3 bases and J by 2 bases, leaving 18 bases between them. Germline lookup yields CDR1 SGHDT and CDR2 YYEEEE. The CDR3 extends over 18 amino acids. The CDR3 loop is CASSSPGMWEPGANVLTF. The CDR3 DNA reads as TGTGCCAGCAGCTCTCCCGGGATGTGGGAGCCTGGGGCCAACGTCCTGACTTTC.